The 4 T cell receptor beta chains given below trace back to one sample, sequenced in a study of human T cells and chemical hapten exposure. Described time point: patch test 3, about 24 weeks after DPC sensitization. Treatment of the sample: therapeutic diphenylcyclopropenone sensitization with weekly scalp DPC. Each CDR3 protein gets one entry after TCRdb re-called the RACE reads with MiXCR. The sample includes 100,000 to 120,000 distinct CDR3 sequences, under 35% of them seen just once. Sample: whole blood, taken in connection with sensitization to the hapten diphenylcyclopropenone (DPC). The source of these receptors is a man aged 35-49 years with alopecia areata. Some clones in this sample may be carry-over from other donors' samples.

CDR3 DNA sequence: TGTGCCAGCAGTTCCAGCGATAGAGCCTACGAGCAGTACGTC. It codes for CASSSSDRAYEQYV. This rearrangement joins TRBV12-3 or TRBV12-4 to TRBJ2-7; D uncertain. V lost 4 bases and J 2 bases, leaving 12 bases between the germline ends. The CDR3 is 14 residues long.

In its sample, this clonotype was seen a few times. The V and J genes are TRBV28 and TRBJ1-5; TRBD1 agrees at 12 bases. CDR1 and CDR2 from the germline V gene are MDHEN and SYDVKM. V shed 6 bases, J shed 6 bases, and the junction held 3 bases outside the gene matches. The CDR3 is 14 amino acids. CDR3 bases: TGTGCCAGCAGGGGACAGGGGGCGGGTCAGCCCCAGCATTTT. It translates to CASRGQGAGQPQHF.

The rearrangement joins TRBV5-1 to TRBJ2-5; the D gene is possibly TRBD1 (5 bases). Per the germline V gene, CDR1 is SGHRS and CDR2 is YFSETQ. This CDR3 has 15 amino acids. V was cut by 0 bases and J by 5 bases, with 14 bases left in between. CDR3 protein: CASSLAAGQVETQYF. The CDR3 DNA follows: TGCGCCAGCAGCTTGGCTGCAGGGCAGGTGGAGACCCAGTACTTC.

There are a few counts of this clonotype. The CDR3 DNA sequence: TGCAGTGCCCACATTGAGCAGTCAGATACGCAGTATTTT. Protein product: CSAHIEQSDTQYF. This chain connects TRBV20-1 to TRBJ2-3; D gene unclear. Trimming shortened V by 6 bases and J by 4 bases, and 14 bases separated the two germline ends. The CDR3 length is 13 residues. From germline, CDR1 is DFQATT and CDR2 SNEGSKA (reference sequence).